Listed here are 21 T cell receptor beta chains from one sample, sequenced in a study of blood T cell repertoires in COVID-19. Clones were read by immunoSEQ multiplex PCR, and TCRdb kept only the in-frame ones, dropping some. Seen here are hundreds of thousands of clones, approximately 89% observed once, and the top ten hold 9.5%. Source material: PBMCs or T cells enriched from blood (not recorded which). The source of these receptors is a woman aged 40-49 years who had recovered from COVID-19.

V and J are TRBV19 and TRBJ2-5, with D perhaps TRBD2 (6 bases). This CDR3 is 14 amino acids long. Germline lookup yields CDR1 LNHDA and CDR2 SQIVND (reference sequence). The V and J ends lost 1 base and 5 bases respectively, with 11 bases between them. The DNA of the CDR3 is TGTGCCAGTAGTATAGCTTCCCGGGGGGAGACCCAGTACTTC. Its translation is CASSIASRGETQYF.

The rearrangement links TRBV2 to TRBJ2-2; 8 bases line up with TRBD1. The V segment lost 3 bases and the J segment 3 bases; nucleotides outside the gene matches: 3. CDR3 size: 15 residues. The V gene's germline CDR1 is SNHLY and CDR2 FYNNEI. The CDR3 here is CASSDDRGDTGELFF. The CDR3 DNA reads TGTGCCAGCAGTGACGACAGGGGAGACACCGGGGAGCTGTTTTTT.

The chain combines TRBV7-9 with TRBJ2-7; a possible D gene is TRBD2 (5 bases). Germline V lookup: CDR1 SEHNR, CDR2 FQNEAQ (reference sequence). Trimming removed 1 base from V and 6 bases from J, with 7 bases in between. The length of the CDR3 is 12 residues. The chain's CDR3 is CASSLVGSEQYF. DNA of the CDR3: TGTGCCAGCAGCTTAGTGGGGAGCGAGCAGTACTTC.

CDR3 DNA: TGTGCCAGCAGTTACGATCCTAGTAGCTCCTACGAGCAGTACTTC. It translates to CASSYDPSSSYEQYF. The chain joins TRBV6-6 to TRBJ2-7; D call uncertain. Germline V gene lookup returns CDR1 MNHNY and CDR2 SVGAGI (reference sequence). This CDR3 comprises 15 residues. V was clipped by 2 bases and J by 0 bases, with 11 bases between them.

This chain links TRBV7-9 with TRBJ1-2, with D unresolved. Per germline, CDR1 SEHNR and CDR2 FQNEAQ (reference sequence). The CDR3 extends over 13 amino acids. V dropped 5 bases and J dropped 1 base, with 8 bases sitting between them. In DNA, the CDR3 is TGTGCCAGCAGCGGCGGTTTTAACTATGGCTACACCTTC. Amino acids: CASSGGFNYGYTF.

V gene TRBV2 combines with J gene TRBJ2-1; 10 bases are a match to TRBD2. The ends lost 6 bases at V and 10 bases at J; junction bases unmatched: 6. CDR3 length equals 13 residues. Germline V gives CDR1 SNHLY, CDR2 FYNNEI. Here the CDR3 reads CASRTSGTKEQFF. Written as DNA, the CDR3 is TGTGCCAGCAGAACTAGCGGGACTAAGGAGCAGTTCTTC. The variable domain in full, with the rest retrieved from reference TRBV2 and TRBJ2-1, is EPEVTQTPSHQVTQMGQEVILRCVPISNHLYFYWYRQILGQKVEFLVSFYNNEISEKSEIFDDQFSVERPDGSNFTLKIRSTKLEDSAMYFCASRTSGTKEQFFGPGTRLTVL.

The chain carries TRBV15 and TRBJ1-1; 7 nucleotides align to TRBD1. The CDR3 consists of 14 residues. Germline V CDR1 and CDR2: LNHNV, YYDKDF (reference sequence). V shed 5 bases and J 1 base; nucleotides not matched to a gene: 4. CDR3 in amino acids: CATSSQGRNTEAFF. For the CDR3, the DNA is TGTGCCACCAGCTCACAGGGGAGGAACACTGAAGCTTTCTTT.

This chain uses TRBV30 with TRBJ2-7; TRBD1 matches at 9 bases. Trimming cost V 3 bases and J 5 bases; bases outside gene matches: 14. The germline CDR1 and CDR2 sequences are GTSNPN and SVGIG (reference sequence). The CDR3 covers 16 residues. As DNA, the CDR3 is TGTGCCTGGAGACGTCAGGCGACAGGGGGTCCCCACGAGCAGTACTTC. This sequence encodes CAWRRQATGGPHEQYF.

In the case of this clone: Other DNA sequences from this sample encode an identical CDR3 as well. The CDR3 nucleotides are TGTGCCACCAGTGAAGGGGGTACAGATACGCAGTATTTT. Encoded protein: CATSEGGTDTQYF. V and J are TRBV24-1 and TRBJ2-3; tentative D call: TRBD1 (6 bases). CDR3 size: 13 residues. Per the germline V gene, CDR1 is KGHDR and CDR2 is SFDVKD. Trimming left V 4 bases short and J 3 bases short, with 7 bases between.

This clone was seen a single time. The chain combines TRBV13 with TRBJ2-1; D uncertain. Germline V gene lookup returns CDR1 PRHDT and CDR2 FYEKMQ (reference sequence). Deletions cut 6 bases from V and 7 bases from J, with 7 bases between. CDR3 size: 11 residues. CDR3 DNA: TGTGCCAGCAGTGAACAGAATGAGCAGTTCTTC. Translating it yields CASSEQNEQFF.

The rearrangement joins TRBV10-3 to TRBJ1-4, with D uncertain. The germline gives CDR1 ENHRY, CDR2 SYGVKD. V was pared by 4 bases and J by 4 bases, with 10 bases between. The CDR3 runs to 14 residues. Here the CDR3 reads CAISGEVGNEKLFF. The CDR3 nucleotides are TGTGCCATCAGTGGAGAGGTTGGTAATGAAAAACTGTTTTTT.

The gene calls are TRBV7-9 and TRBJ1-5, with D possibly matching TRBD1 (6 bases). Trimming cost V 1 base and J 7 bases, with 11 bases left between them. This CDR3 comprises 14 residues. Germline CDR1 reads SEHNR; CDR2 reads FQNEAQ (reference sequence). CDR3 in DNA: TGTGCCAGCAGCTTAGGAGGGGGGGCACAGCCCCAGCATTTT. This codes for CASSLGGGAQPQHF.

The CDR3 loop reads CASNQQGALDEQYF. The CDR3 DNA follows: TGTGCCAGCAACCAACAGGGGGCGCTGGACGAGCAGTACTTC. The gene calls are TRBV28 and TRBJ2-7; 9 bases are a match to TRBD1. The CDR3 covers 14 residues. The J segment lost 5 bases and the V segment lost 7 bases, leaving 9 bases of the junction unmatched. CDR1 MDHEN and CDR2 SYDVKM come from the germline V gene.

CDR3 in DNA: TGTGCCAGCAGCTCCGCCGCAGTTCAGTACTTC. Its translation: CASSSAAVQYF. This chain joins TRBV28 and TRBJ2-7; no definite D call. This CDR3 has 11 amino acids. Germline values: CDR1 MDHEN, CDR2 SYDVKM. The ends were cut back, 6 bases at V and 10 bases at J, with 13 bases in the middle.

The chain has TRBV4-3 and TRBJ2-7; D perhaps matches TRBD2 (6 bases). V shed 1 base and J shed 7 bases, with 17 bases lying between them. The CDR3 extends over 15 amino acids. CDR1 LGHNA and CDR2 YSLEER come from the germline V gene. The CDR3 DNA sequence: TGCGCCAGCAGCCAAGCGGGAGTCGTACCGGGGGAGCAGTACTTC. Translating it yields CASSQAGVVPGEQYF.

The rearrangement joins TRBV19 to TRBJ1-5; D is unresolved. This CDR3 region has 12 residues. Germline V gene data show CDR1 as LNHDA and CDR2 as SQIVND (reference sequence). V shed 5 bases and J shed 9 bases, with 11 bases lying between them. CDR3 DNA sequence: TGTGCCAGTAGTTCCCCGCCCGGGCCCCAGCATTTT. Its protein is CASSSPPGPQHF.

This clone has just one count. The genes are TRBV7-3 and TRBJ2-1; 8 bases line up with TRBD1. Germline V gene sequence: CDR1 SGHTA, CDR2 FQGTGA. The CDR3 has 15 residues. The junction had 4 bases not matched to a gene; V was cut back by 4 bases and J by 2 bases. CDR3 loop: CASSSAQGAYNEQFF. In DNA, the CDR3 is TGTGCCAGCAGCTCTGCACAGGGGGCCTACAATGAGCAGTTCTTC.

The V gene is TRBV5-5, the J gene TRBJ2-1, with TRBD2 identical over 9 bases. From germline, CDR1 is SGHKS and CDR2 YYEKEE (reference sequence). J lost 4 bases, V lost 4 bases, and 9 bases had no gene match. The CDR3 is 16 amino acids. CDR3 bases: TGTGCCAGCAGCGGTTCTTTAGCGGGAGATTACAATGAGCAGTTCTTC. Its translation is CASSGSLAGDYNEQFF.

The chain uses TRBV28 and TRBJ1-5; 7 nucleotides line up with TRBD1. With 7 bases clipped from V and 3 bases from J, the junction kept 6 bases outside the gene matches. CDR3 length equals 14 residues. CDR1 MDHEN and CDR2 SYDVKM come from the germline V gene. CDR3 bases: TGTGCCAGCAAAAGGGGGCGGGACAATCAGCCCCAGCATTTT. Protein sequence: CASKRGRDNQPQHF.

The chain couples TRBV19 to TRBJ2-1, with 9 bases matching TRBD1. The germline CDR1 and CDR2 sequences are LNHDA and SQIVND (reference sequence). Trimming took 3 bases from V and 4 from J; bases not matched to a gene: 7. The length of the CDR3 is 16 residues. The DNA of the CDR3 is TGTGCCAGTAGTATCGCGGGACAGGGAATATACAATGAGCAGTTCTTC. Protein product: CASSIAGQGIYNEQFF.

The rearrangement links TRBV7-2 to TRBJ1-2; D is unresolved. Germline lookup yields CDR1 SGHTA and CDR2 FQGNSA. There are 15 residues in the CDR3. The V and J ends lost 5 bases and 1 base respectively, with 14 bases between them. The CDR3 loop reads CASSPGSPYNYGYTF. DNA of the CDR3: TGTGCCAGCAGCCCGGGGTCGCCTTATAACTATGGCTACACCTTC.